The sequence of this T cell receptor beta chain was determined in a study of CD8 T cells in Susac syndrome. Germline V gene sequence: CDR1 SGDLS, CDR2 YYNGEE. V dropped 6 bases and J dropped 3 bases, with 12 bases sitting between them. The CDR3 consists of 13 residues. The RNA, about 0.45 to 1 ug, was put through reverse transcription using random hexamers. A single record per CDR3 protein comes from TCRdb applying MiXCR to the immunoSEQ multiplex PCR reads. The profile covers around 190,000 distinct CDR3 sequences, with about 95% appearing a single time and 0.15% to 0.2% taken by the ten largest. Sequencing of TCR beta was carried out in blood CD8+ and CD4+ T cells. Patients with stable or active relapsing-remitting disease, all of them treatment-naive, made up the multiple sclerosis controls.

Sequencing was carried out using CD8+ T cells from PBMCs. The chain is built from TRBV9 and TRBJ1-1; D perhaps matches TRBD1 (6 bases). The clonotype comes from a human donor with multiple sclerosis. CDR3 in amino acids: CASTGGKDTEAFF. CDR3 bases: TGTGCCAGCACCGGGGGCAAGGACACTGAAGCTTTCTTT.